This T cell receptor (beta chain) derives from a study of cytomegalovirus exposure and HLA in healthy donors. In this sample, this clone turned up a few times. The protocol was immunoSEQ multiplex PCR, while the TCRdb copy is restricted to in-frame clones and leaves out a portion. Of 250,000 to 300,000 clones in the sample, about 90% were seen once. This CDR3 is 15 amino acids long. V lost 1 base and J lost 3, with 10 bases in between. Germline assignment: CDR1 SEHNR and CDR2 FQNEAQ (reference sequence). This receptor was obtained from a woman under 30 in good health and CMV-seronegative. V is TRBV7-9 and J is TRBJ1-5; D not certain. Sequenced: PBMCs. This CDR3 is CASSLGSQYNQPQHF. DNA for the CDR3: TGTGCCAGCAGCTTAGGATCACAGTACAATCAGCCCCAGCATTTT.